The entry that follows covers one TCR beta chain sequence. Its antigen is unknown. Per germline, CDR1 MDHEN and CDR2 SYDVKM. With 5 bases removed from V and 0 bases from J, the gap between germline ends came to 9 bases. This CDR3 comprises 14 residues. PCR primers comprised 60 Vbeta and 13 Jbeta primers. Profiling relied on immunoSEQ multiplex PCR, and the TCRdb table lists in-frame clones only, not all of them. This table holds about 160,000 clones, roughly 76% found once. This entry belongs to a study of cytomegalovirus exposure and HLA in healthy donors. Regarding the study as a whole: The study flagged about 160 TCR beta chains as cytomegalovirus-associated. What a later analysis showed was that several of the most significant clusters appeared linked to common viral pathogens. Follow-up analysis later connected one missense variant in DCLRE1C with trimming of TCR beta V- and J-genes.

This sequence was found in a woman in her forties or fifties in good health and CMV-seronegative. This chain connects TRBV28 to TRBJ2-3; the D gene is possibly TRBD1 (5 bases). What was sequenced was PBMCs. CDR3: CASSPDSSTDTQYF. CDR3 coding DNA: TGTGCCAGCAGTCCAGACAGTAGCACAGATACGCAGTATTTT. The complete variable domain, with remaining parts taken from reference TRBV28 and TRBJ2-3, reads DVKVTQSSRYLVKRTGEKVFLECVQDMDHENMFWYRQDPGLGLRLIYFSYDVKMKEKGDIPEGYSVSREKKERFSLILESASTNQTSMYLCASSPDSSTDTQYFGPGTRLTVL.